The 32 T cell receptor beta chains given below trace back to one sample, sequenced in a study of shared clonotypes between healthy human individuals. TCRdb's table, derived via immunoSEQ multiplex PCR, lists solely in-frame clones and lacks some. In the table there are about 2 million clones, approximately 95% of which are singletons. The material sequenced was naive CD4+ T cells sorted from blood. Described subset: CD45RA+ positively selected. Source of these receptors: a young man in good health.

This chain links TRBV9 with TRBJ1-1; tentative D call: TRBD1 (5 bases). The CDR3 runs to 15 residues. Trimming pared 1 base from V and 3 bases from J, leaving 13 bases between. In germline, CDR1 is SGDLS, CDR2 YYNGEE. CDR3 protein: CASSVWGGSDTEAFF. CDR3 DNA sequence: TGTGCCAGCAGCGTATGGGGGGGATCGGACACTGAAGCTTTCTTT.

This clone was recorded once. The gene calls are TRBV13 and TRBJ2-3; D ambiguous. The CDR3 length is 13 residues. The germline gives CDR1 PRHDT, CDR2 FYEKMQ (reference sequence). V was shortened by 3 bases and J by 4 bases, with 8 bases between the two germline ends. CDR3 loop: CASSFNSPDTQYF. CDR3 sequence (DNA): TGTGCCAGCAGCTTCAATAGCCCAGATACGCAGTATTTT.

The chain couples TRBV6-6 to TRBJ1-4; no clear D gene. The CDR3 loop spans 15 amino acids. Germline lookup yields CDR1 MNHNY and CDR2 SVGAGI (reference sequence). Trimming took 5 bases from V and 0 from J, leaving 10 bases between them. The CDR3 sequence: CASSVAFATNEKLFF. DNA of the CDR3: TGTGCCAGCAGTGTAGCCTTTGCAACTAATGAAAAACTGTTTTTT.

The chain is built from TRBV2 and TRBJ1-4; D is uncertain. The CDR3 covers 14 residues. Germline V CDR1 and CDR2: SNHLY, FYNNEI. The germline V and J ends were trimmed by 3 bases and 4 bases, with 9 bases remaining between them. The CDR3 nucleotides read TGTGCCAGCAGTGATGGCCAGTTTAATGAAAAACTGTTTTTT. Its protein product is CASSDGQFNEKLFF.

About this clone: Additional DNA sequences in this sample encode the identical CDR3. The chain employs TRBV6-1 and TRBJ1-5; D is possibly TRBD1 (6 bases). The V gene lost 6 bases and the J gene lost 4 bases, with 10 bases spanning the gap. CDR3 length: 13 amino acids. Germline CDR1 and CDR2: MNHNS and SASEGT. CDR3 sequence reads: CASSVTGNQPQHF. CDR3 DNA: TGTGCCAGCAGCGTTACAGGGAATCAGCCCCAGCATTTT.

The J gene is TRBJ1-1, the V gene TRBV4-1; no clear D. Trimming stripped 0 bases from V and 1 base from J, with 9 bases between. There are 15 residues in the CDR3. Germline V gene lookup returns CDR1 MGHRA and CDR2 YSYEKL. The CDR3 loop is CASSQDEVANTEAFF. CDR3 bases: TGCGCCAGCAGCCAAGACGAGGTCGCGAACACTGAAGCTTTCTTT.

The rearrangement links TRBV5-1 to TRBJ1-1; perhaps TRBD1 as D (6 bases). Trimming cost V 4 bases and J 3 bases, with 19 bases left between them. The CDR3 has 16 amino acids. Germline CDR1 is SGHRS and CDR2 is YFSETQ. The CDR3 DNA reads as TGCGCCAGCAGCGCGGAACCACAAAGGGGGGACACTGAAGCTTTCTTT. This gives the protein CASSAEPQRGDTEAFF. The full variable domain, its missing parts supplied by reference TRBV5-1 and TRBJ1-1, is KAGVTQTPRYLIKTRGQQVTLSCSPISGHRSVSWYQQTPGQGLQFLFEYFSETQRNKGNFPGRFSGRQFSNSRSEMNVSTLELGDSALYLCASSAEPQRGDTEAFFGQGTRLTVV.

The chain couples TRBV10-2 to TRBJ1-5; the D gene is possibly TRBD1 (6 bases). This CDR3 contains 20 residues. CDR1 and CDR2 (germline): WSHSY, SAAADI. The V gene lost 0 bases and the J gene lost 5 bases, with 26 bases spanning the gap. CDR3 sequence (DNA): TGCGCCAGCAGTGAGTCGAGGGTAACGGACAGCAGCAATCGGGATCAGCCCCAGCATTTT. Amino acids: CASSESRVTDSSNRDQPQHF.

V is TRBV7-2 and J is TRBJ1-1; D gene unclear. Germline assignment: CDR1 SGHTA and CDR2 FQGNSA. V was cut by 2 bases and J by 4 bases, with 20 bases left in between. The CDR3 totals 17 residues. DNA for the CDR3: TGTGCCAGCAGCTTAAGATTTTTTTCGTCGGGGATCACTGAAGCTTTCTTT. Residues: CASSLRFFSSGITEAFF.

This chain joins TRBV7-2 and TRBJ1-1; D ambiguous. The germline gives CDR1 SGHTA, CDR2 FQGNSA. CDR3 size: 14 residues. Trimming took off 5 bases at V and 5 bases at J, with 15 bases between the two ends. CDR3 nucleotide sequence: TGTGCCAGCAGCCTCCGTGAGACGGTTACTGAAGCTTTCTTT. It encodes CASSLRETVTEAFF.

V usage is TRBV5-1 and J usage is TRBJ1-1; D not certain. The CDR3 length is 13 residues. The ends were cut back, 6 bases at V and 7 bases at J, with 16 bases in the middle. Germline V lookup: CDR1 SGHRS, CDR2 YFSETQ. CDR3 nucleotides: TGCGCCAGCATATTGGAGGGAGGTGGTGAAGCTTTCTTT. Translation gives CASILEGGGEAFF.

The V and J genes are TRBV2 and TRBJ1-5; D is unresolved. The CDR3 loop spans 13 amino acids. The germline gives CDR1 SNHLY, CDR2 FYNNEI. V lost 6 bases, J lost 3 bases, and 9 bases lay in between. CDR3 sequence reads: CASRDPLNQPQHF. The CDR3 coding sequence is TGTGCCAGCAGGGACCCCCTCAATCAGCCCCAGCATTTT. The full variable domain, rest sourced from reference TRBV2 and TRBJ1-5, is EPEVTQTPSHQVTQMGQEVILRCVPISNHLYFYWYRQILGQKVEFLVSFYNNEISEKSEIFDDQFSVERPDGSNFTLKIRSTKLEDSAMYFCASRDPLNQPQHFGDGTRLSIL.

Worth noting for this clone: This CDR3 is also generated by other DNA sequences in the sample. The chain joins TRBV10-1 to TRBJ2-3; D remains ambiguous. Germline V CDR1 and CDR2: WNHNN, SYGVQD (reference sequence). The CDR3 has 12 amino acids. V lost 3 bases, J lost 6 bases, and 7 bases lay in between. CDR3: CASSEVGDTQYF. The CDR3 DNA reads TGCGCCAGCAGTGAAGTAGGGGATACGCAGTATTTT.

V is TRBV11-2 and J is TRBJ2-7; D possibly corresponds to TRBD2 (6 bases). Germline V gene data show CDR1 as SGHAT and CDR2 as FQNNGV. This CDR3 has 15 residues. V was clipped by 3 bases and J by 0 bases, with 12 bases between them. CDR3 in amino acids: CASSLEAGSSYEQYF. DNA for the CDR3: TGTGCCAGCAGCTTGGAAGCGGGTAGCTCCTACGAGCAGTACTTC. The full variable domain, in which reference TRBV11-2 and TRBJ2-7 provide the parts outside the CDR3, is EAGVAQSPRYKIIEKRQSVAFWCNPISGHATLYWYQQILGQGPKLLIQFQNNGVVDDSQLPKDRFSAERLKGVDSTLKIQPAKLEDSAVYLCASSLEAGSSYEQYFGPGTRLTVT.

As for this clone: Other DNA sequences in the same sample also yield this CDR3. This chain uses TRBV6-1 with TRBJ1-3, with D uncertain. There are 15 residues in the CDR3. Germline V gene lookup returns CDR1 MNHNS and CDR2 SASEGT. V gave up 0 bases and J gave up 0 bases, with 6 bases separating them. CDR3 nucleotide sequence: TGTGCCAGCAGTGAAGCGGGCAGCTCTGGAAACACCATATATTTT. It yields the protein CASSEAGSSGNTIYF.

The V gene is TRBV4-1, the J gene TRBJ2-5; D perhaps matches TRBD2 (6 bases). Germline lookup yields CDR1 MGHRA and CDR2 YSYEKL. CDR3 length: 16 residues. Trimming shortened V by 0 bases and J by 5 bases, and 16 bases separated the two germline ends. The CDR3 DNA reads TGCGCCAGCAGCCAAGACTTCAGGGAGGTGGTGGAGACCCAGTACTTC. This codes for CASSQDFREVVETQYF.

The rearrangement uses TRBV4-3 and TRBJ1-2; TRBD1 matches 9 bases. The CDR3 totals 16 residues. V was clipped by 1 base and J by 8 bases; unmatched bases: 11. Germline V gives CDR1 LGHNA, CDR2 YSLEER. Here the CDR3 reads CASSQVTGTGSFGYTF. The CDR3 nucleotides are TGCGCCAGCAGCCAAGTTACCGGGACAGGGTCTTTCGGCTACACCTTC.

The CDR3 sequence is CASSLKGYGYTF. In nucleotides, the CDR3 is TGTGCCAGCAGCCTTAAAGGCTATGGCTACACCTTC. The chain has TRBV6-5 and TRBJ1-2; D not resolved. The CDR3 is 12 amino acids. CDR1 is MNHEY, CDR2 SVGAGI, per germline. V was shortened by 6 bases and J by 4 bases, with 9 bases between the two germline ends.

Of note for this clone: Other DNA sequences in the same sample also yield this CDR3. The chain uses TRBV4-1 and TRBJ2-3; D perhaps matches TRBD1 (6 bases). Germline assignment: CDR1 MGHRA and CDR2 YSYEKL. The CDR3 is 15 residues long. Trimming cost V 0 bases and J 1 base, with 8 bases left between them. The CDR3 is CASSQDRGGTDTQYF. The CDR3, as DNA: TGCGCCAGCAGCCAAGACAGGGGAGGCACAGATACGCAGTATTTT.

This CDR3 is CASSLTGAALALHF. The CDR3 bases are TGTGCCAGCAGCCTGACAGGGGCCGCCCTAGCCCTCCACTTT. The rearrangement links TRBV5-6 to TRBJ1-6; 8 nucleotides match TRBD1. The CDR3 is made up of 14 amino acids. Germline values: CDR1 SGHDT, CDR2 YYEEEE. Losses at the gene ends were 4 bases for V and 14 bases for J; bases not matched to a gene: 11.

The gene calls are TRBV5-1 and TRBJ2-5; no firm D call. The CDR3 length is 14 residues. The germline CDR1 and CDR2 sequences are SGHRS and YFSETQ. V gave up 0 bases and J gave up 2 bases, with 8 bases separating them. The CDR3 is CASSLVPIQETQYF. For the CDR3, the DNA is TGCGCCAGCAGCTTGGTTCCAATACAAGAGACCCAGTACTTC.

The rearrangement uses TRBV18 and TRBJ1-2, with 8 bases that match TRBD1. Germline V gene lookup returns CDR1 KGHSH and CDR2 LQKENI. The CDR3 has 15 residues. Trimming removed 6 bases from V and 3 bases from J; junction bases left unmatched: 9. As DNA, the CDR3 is TGTGCCAGCTCTTATGGACAGGGCGTTGACTATGGCTACACCTTC. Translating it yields CASSYGQGVDYGYTF.

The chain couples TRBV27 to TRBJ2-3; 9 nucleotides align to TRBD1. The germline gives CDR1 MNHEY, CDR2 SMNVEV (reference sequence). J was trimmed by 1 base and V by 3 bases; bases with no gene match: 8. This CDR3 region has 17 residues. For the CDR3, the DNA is TGTGCCAGCAGTTTCTCTTACAGGGGGCGGGGCACAGATACGCAGTATTTT. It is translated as CASSFSYRGRGTDTQYF.

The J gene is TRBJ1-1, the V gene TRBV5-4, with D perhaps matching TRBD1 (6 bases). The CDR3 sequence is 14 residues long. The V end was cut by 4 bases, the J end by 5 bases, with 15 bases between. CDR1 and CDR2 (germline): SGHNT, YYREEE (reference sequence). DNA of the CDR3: TGTGCCAGCAGCCTGGGGGCAGGAGGTACTGAAGCTTTCTTT. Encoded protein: CASSLGAGGTEAFF.

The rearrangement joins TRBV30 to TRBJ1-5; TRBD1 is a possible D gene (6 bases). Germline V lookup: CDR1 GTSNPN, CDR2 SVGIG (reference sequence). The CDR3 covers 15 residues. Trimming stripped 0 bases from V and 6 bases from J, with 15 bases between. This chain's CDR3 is CAWSVLGGVGQPQHF. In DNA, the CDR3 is TGTGCCTGGAGTGTATTAGGGGGGGTGGGTCAGCCCCAGCATTTT.

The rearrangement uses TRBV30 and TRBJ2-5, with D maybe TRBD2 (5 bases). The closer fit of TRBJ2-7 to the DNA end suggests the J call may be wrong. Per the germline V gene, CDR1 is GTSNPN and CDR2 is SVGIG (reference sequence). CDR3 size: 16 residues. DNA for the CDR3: TGTGCCTGGAGTATCACGGACTTTTTCTCCTCCTACGAGCAGTACTTC. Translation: CAWSITDFFSSYEQYF.

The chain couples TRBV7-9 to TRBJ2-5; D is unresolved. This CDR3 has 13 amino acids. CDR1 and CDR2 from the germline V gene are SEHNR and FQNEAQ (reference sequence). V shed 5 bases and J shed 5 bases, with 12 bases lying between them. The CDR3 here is CASSLGIAETQYF. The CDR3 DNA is TGTGCCAGCAGCCTAGGGATAGCCGAGACCCAGTACTTC.

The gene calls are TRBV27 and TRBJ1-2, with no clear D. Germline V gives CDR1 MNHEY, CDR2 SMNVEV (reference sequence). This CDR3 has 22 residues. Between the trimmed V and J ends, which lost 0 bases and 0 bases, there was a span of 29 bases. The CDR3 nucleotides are TGTGCCAGCAGTTTATCGAGGGCCCCCGTTCGTCGGGGTTCAGGATCTAACTATGGCTACACCTTC. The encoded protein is CASSLSRAPVRRGSGSNYGYTF.

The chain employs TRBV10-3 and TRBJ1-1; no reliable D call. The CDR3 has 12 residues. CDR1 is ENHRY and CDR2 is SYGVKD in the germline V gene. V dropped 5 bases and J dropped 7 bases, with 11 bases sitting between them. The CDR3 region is CAISLDGNEAFF. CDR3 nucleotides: TGTGCCATCAGTCTGGACGGGAATGAAGCTTTCTTT.

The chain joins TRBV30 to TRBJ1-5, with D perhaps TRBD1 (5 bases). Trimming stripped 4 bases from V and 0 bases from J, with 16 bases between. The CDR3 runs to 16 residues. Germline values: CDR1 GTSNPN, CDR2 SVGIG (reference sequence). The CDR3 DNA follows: TGTGCCTGGAATAAAGGCAGGGTGGATAGCAATCAGCCCCAGCATTTT. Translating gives CAWNKGRVDSNQPQHF.

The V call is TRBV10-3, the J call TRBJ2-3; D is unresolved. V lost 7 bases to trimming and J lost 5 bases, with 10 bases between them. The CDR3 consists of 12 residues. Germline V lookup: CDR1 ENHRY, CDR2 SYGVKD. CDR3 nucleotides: TGTGCCATCACCGGAGCCGGAGATACGCAGTATTTT. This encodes CAITGAGDTQYF.

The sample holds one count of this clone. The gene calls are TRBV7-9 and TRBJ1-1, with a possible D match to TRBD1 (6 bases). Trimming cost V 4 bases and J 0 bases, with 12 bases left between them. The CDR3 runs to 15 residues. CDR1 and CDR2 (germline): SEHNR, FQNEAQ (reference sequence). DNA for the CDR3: TGTGCCAGCAGCTCGGGACACTTGGTGAACACTGAAGCTTTCTTT. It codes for CASSSGHLVNTEAFF. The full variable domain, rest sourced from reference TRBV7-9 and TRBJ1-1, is DTGVSQNPRHKITKRGQNVTFRCDPISEHNRLYWYRQTLGQGPEFLTYFQNEAQLEKSRLLSDRFSAERPKGSFSTLEIQRTEQGDSAMYLCASSSGHLVNTEAFFGQGTRLTVV.